Below, 8 T cell receptor beta chains from the same sample are listed, as sequenced in a study of cytomegalovirus exposure and HLA in healthy donors. The primer mix had 60 Vbeta and 13 Jbeta primers. TCRdb keeps only in-frame clones here, not all; method: immunoSEQ multiplex PCR. This table holds 140,000 to 150,000 clones, about 74% found once. The sequencing sample was made of PBMCs. These receptors were collected from a man aged 35-49 years in good health and CMV-seropositive.

The V gene is TRBV27, the J gene TRBJ2-2; 9 bases agree with TRBD2. The CDR3 totals 19 residues. Unmatched junction bases numbered 15, after V lost 5 bases and J lost 2 bases. Germline CDR1 is MNHEY and CDR2 is SMNVEV (reference sequence). The CDR3 DNA is TGTGCCAGCAGTCCCCGTGCTAGCGGGGTCAGGTCAAACACCGGGGAGCTGTTTTTT. Translation: CASSPRASGVRSNTGELFF.

The chain recombines TRBV19 with TRBJ2-7; TRBD1 matches 9 bases. V shed 7 bases and J 2 bases; nucleotides not matched to a gene: 3. This CDR3 region has 13 residues. The germline V gene has CDR1 LNHDA and CDR2 SQIVND (reference sequence). The CDR3 DNA follows: TGTGCCAGTAAAGACAGGGGGACCTACGAGCAGTACTTC. As protein: CASKDRGTYEQYF.

The chain has TRBV6-5 and TRBJ1-1, with a tentative D call TRBD1 (5 bases). In germline, CDR1 is MNHEY, CDR2 SVGAGI. V was shortened by 2 bases and J by 0 bases, with 10 bases between the two germline ends. The CDR3 has 15 residues. CDR3 sequence reads: CASSYQPRVNTEAFF. CDR3 DNA sequence: TGTGCCAGCAGTTACCAGCCCAGGGTGAACACTGAAGCTTTCTTT.

V and J are TRBV27 and TRBJ2-3; the D is unclear. CDR1 is MNHEY and CDR2 is SMNVEV in the germline V gene (reference sequence). CDR3 size: 15 residues. Trimming removed 2 bases from V and 2 bases from J, with 11 bases in between. The CDR3 loop reads CASSLRNSFTDTQYF. CDR3 nucleotides: TGTGCCAGCAGTTTAAGGAACAGCTTCACAGATACGCAGTATTTT.

V is TRBV5-1 and J is TRBJ2-3, with D perhaps matching TRBD2 (6 bases). CDR3 length: 17 amino acids. With 4 bases removed from V and 2 bases from J, the gap between germline ends came to 20 bases. Germline CDR1 reads SGHRS; CDR2 reads YFSETQ. CDR3 residues: CASSTPLNSGPTDTQYF. CDR3 DNA: TGCGCCAGCAGCACCCCGCTGAATAGCGGCCCCACAGATACGCAGTATTTT.

The chain combines TRBV18 with TRBJ2-2; possibly TRBD2 for D (6 bases). Germline-derived CDR1 and CDR2 are KGHSH and LQKENI. Trimming took off 5 bases at V and 5 bases at J, with 21 bases between the two ends. This CDR3 comprises 17 residues. The CDR3 is CASSMNSGTVLTGELFF. The DNA for the CDR3 is TGTGCCAGCTCAATGAACTCCGGGACTGTTTTGACCGGGGAGCTGTTTTTT. The full variable domain, its missing parts supplied by reference TRBV18 and TRBJ2-2, is NAGVMQNPRHLVRRRGQEARLRCSPMKGHSHVYWYRQLPEEGLKFMVYLQKENIIDESGMPKERFSAEFPKEGPSILRIQQVVRGDSAAYFCASSMNSGTVLTGELFFGEGSRLTVL.

V gene TRBV5-1 combines with J gene TRBJ1-2, with TRBD1 matching 8 bases. Germline loops: CDR1 SGHRS, CDR2 YFSETQ. V was clipped by 0 bases and J by 2 bases; unmatched bases: 0. This CDR3 contains 14 residues. The CDR3 spells CASSLGTGNYGYTF. DNA of the CDR3: TGCGCCAGCAGCTTGGGGACAGGGAACTATGGCTACACCTTC.

The chain carries TRBV18 and TRBJ2-2, with 10 bases identical to TRBD1. Germline values: CDR1 KGHSH, CDR2 LQKENI. The CDR3 consists of 16 residues. With V trimmed by 3 bases and J by 6 bases, 7 bases remained unmatched. DNA of the CDR3: TGTGCCAGCTCACCTACCGGGACAGGGGAATCCGGGGAGCTGTTTTTT. Residues: CASSPTGTGESGELFF.